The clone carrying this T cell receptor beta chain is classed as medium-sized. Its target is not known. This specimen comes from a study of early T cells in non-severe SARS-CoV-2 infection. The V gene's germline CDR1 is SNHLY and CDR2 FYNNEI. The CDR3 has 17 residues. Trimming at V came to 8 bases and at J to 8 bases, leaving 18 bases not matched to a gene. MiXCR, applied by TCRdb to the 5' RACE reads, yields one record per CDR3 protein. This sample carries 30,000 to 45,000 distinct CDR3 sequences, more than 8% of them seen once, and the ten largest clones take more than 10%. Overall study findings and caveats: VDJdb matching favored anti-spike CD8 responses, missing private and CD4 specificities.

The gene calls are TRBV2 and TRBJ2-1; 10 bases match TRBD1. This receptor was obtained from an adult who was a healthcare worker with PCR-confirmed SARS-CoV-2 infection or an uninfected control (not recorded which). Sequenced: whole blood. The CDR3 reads CASWALLGTGDPHEQFF. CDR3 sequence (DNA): TGTGCCAGCTGGGCCTTACTGGGGACAGGGGATCCCCATGAGCAGTTCTTC.